These T cell receptor beta chains were read from a single sample in a study of T-cell memory formation after mild COVID-19. TCRdb recomputed calls from the 5' RACE reads with MiXCR, one row per CDR3 protein. In the table there are about 360,000 distinct CDR3 sequences, around 14% of which are singletons. Material for sequencing was PBMCs or a T cell subset sorted from them (not recorded which). The source of these receptors is a man aged 18 to 29 who had mild COVID-19 (a few samples of this study predate the infection). Cell type and time point are not known. Both conserved end residues are part of each CDR3. D genes are given only for firm matches. Some rows mark clone size as missing; the rest say once, few, many or name a class of expanded clone.

>TRBV6-5|16|few|-|TRBJ1-5
CASSRTGSRSNQPQHF
TGTGCCAGCAGCCGAACGGGCAGCCGGAGCAATCAGCCCCAGCATTTT
>TRBV20-1|14|few|-|TRBJ2-3
CSARLASSPDTQYF
TGCAGTGCTAGACTAGCGAGTTCACCAGATACGCAGTATTTT
>TRBV18|13|-|-|TRBJ1-1
CASSYTGRTEAFF
TGTGCCAGCTCTTACACAGGGCGCACTGAAGCTTTCTTT
>TRBV19|15|-|-|TRBJ1-4
CASRHPAGQMEKLFF
TGTGCCAGTAGACACCCCGCGGGACAAATGGAAAAACTGTTTTTT
>TRBV6-5|12|few|-|TRBJ2-7
CASSTRQAKKYF
TGTGCCAGCAGCACGCGACAGGCAAAGAAGTACTTC
>TRBV20-1|13|many|-|TRBJ2-6
CSAKGTGANVLTF
TGCAGTGCTAAGGGCACTGGGGCCAACGTCCTGACTTTC
>TRBV20-1|14|many|-|TRBJ2-4
CSAREALAKNIQYF
TGCAGTGCTAGAGAGGCCTTAGCCAAAAACATTCAGTACTTC
>TRBV4-1|15|few|TRBD2|TRBJ2-5
CASSQGSGGQETQYF
TGCGCCAGCAGCCAGGGTAGCGGGGGACAAGAGACCCAGTACTTC
>TRBV12-3/TRBV12-4|16|-|TRBD2|TRBJ2-2
CASSFRSGGTTGELFF
TGTGCCAGCAGTTTTAGGTCGGGAGGAACCACCGGGGAGCTGTTTTTT
>TRBV5-8|16|-|TRBD2|TRBJ2-5
CASRPGLAGEQETQYF
TGTGCCAGCAGGCCAGGACTAGCGGGGGAACAAGAGACCCAGTACTTC
>TRBV4-2|15|few|TRBD2|TRBJ2-5
CASSAGSGGRETQYF
TGTGCCAGCAGCGCAGGGAGCGGGGGGAGGGAGACCCAGTACTTC
>TRBV4-2|14|-|-|TRBJ1-2
CASSQDEYSYGYTF
TGTGCCAGCAGCCAAGATGAGTATTCCTATGGCTACACCTTC
>TRBV6-2/TRBV6-3|14|-|-|TRBJ2-7
CASSRPVGGLEQYF
TGTGCCAGCAGTCGCCCGGTAGGAGGGCTCGAGCAGTACTTC
>TRBV4-3|18|-|-|TRBJ1-2
CASSQDESDLWDYYGYTF
TGCGCCAGCAGCCAAGACGAGTCCGATCTGTGGGACTACTATGGCTACACCTTC
>TRBV6-5|13|few|-|TRBJ1-5
CASSYTSNQPQHF
TGTGCCAGCAGTTATACAAGTAATCAGCCCCAGCATTTT
>TRBV6-2/TRBV6-3|14|few|TRBD2|TRBJ2-1
CASSGTSWSAEQFF
TGTGCCAGCAGCGGGACTAGTTGGTCGGCTGAGCAGTTCTTC
>TRBV10-3|16|few|-|TRBJ1-4
CAISESVMEDGEKLFF
TGTGCCATCAGTGAATCGGTGATGGAAGACGGTGAAAAACTGTTTTTT
>TRBV3-1|16|few|TRBD1|TRBJ2-1
CASSQARDRVANEQFF
TGTGCCAGCAGCCAGGCCCGGGACAGGGTGGCCAATGAGCAGTTCTTC
>TRBV24-1|12|many|-|TRBJ2-3
CATAGNTDTQYF
TGTGCCACCGCAGGGAACACAGATACGCAGTATTTT
>TRBV6-2/TRBV6-3|14|many|-|TRBJ1-2
CASSYSSLLGGYTF
TGTGCCAGCAGTTACTCGAGCCTACTCGGAGGCTACACCTTC
>TRBV3-1|15|-|-|TRBJ2-5
CASSQFAVPSEAQYF
TGTGCCAGCAGTCAGTTCGCAGTCCCAAGTGAGGCCCAGTACTTC
>TRBV28|13|once|-|TRBJ2-3
CAILGLNTDTQYF
TGTGCCATCTTAGGACTAAACACAGATACGCAGTATTTT
>TRBV12-3/TRBV12-4|14|many|-|TRBJ1-2
CASSLEYGVYGYTF
TGTGCCAGCAGTTTAGAGTACGGCGTCTATGGCTACACCTTC
>TRBV15|15|few|-|TRBJ1-5
CATSPGTDRNQPQHF
TGTGCCACCAGCCCAGGGACGGATCGCAATCAGCCCCAGCATTTT
>TRBV18|12|-|-|TRBJ1-5
CASSPEGKVQHF
TGTGCCAGCTCACCGGAAGGCAAGGTCCAGCATTTT
>TRBV5-1|13|many|-|TRBJ2-2
CASSFAVIGELFF
TGCGCCAGCAGCTTCGCCGTTATCGGGGAGCTGTTTTTT
>TRBV12-3/TRBV12-4|16|-|TRBD2|TRBJ2-3
CASRNLAGGPPDTQYF
TGTGCCAGCAGAAATTTAGCGGGGGGGCCCCCAGATACGCAGTATTTT
>TRBV30|12|-|TRBD1|TRBJ2-5
CAWDRGLGTQYF
TGTGCCTGGGACAGGGGGCTCGGGACCCAGTACTTC
>TRBV28|17|few|-|TRBJ2-1
CASSLGGRTLDSNEQFF
TGTGCCAGCAGTTTAGGGGGCCGCACCCTGGACTCAAATGAGCAGTTCTTC